The TCR beta chain described here comes from a study of PD-1 blockade in classical Hodgkin lymphoma. Turning to the study itself: Intravenous infusions of nivolumab 3 mg/kg reached patients every 2 weeks.

After autologous stem cell transplantation all patients relapsed, and prior brentuximab vedotin exposure differed between cohorts. General study results and limits: As was reported, newly diagnosed patients showed lower baseline TCR diversity than healthy donors did. Causes of the repertoire differences remain undefined, possibly disease activity or prior therapy.

Of note for this clone: Its target is unknown.

Clones were read by immunoSEQ multiplex PCR, and TCRdb kept only the in-frame ones, dropping some. The table includes under 65,000 clones, 80% to 90% detected once. CDR3 length: 13 amino acids. V shed 6 bases and J 5 bases; nucleotides not matched to a gene: 5. Germline V gene sequence: CDR1 SNHLY, CDR2 FYNNEI. The rearrangement links TRBV2 to TRBJ2-3, with 7 bases fitting TRBD1. This receptor was identified in a human donor with classical Hodgkin lymphoma. This specimen consisted of peripheral blood mononuclear cells (PBMCs), obtained at baseline. CDR3 protein: CASRDDREDTQYF. The CDR3 DNA follows: TGTGCCAGCAGAGATGACAGGGAAGATACGCAGTATTTT.